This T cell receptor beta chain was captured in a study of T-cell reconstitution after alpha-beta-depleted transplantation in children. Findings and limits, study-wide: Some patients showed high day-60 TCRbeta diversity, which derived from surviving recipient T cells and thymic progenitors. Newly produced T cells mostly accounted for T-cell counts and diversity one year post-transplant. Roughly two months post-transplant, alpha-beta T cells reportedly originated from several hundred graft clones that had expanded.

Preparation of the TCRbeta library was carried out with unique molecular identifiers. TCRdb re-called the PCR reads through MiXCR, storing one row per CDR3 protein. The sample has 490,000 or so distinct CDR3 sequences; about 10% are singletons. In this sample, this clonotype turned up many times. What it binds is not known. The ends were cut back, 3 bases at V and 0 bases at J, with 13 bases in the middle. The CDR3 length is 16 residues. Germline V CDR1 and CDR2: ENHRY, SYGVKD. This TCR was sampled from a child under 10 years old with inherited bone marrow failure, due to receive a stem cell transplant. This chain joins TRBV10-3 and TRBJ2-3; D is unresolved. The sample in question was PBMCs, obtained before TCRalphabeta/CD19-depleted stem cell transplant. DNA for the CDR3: TGTGCCATCAGTGAAGGAGTAACTCTGAGCACAGATACGCAGTATTTT. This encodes CAISEGVTLSTDTQYF.